Following are 14 T cell receptor beta chains from one sample sequenced in a study of blood T cell repertoires in COVID-19. Sequenced by immunoSEQ multiplex PCR; TCRdb stores in-frame clones only, minus some. The data contain roughly 350,000 clones, about 87% of them singletons. The material sequenced was peripheral blood. These TCRs come from a woman aged 25 to 45 with COVID-19, enrolled during active disease.

The chain has TRBV7-6 and TRBJ2-2; 11 bases are shared with TRBD1. J was trimmed by 7 bases and V by 5 bases; bases with no gene match: 9. CDR1 is SGHVS, CDR2 FNYEAQ, per germline. The CDR3 is 16 amino acids. CDR3 nucleotide sequence: TGTGCCAGCAGCGCGCGCGGGACAGGGGGTTTCGGGGAGCTGTTTTTT. Protein sequence: CASSARGTGGFGELFF. Full variable domain (remainder filled in from reference TRBV7-6 and TRBJ2-2): GAGVSQSPRYKVTKRGQDVALRCDPISGHVSLYWYRQALGQGPEFLTYFNYEAQQDKSGLPNDRFSAERPEGSISTLTIQRTEQRDSAMYRCASSARGTGGFGELFFGEGSRLTVL.

This clone showed up just once. This sequence joins TRBV12-3 or TRBV12-4 and TRBJ1-1, with TRBD1 as a possible D gene (6 bases). V was clipped by 2 bases and J by 8 bases, with 12 bases between them. The CDR3 sequence is 13 residues long. Here the CDR3 reads CASSLLRGAEAFF. The CDR3 DNA is TGTGCCAGCAGTTTATTACGGGGGGCAGAAGCTTTCTTT.

V is TRBV30 and J is TRBJ2-7, with 10 bases fitting TRBD1. The junction had 7 bases not matched to a gene; V was cut back by 7 bases and J by 1 base. Germline V gene sequence: CDR1 GTSNPN, CDR2 SVGIG (reference sequence). CDR3 size: 14 residues. The CDR3 DNA follows: TGTGCCTTCCGACAGGGGGCGCCATCCTACGAGCAGTACTTC. Translating it yields CAFRQGAPSYEQYF.

On this clone itself: Other DNA sequences within the sample encode an identical CDR3. The rearrangement links TRBV5-1 to TRBJ2-3, with D unclear. Germline loops: CDR1 SGHRS, CDR2 YFSETQ. CDR3 length: 12 amino acids. V lost 3 bases, J lost 3 bases, and 5 bases lay in between. Here the CDR3 DNA reads TGCGCCAGCAGCTATCTTACAGATACGCAGTATTTT. This translates into CASSYLTDTQYF.

This clone was detected a few times. The chain combines TRBV21-1 with TRBJ1-5. TRBV21-1 is listed as a pseudogene. There are 16 residues in the CDR3. CDR3 DNA sequence: TGTGCCAGCAGCAAGGGGGGAGAGAATAGCAATCAGCCCCAGCATTTT. Amino acids: CASSKGGENSNQPQHF.

The genes are TRBV9 and TRBJ1-6; D unresolved. The germline V gene encodes CDR1 SGDLS and CDR2 YYNGEE. The CDR3 spans 16 residues. Trimming cost V 4 bases and J 7 bases, with 18 bases left between them. For the CDR3, the DNA is TGTGCCAGCAGCCTAGGCAACCTTTATCTAAATTCACCCCTCCACTTT. Its protein is CASSLGNLYLNSPLHF.

The rearrangement joins TRBV5-4 to TRBJ1-3; D is possibly TRBD1 (6 bases). V was shortened by 4 bases and J by 1 base, with 15 bases between the two germline ends. There are 16 residues in the CDR3. Germline CDR1 reads SGHNT; CDR2 reads YYREEE (reference sequence). The CDR3 loop reads CASSPSPDRSGNTIYF. The CDR3 DNA sequence: TGTGCCAGCAGCCCCTCACCGGACAGATCTGGAAACACCATATATTTT.

This sequence joins TRBV2 and TRBJ1-5, with a tentative D call TRBD1 (6 bases). This CDR3 contains 15 residues. Germline values: CDR1 SNHLY, CDR2 FYNNEI. V was pared by 7 bases and J by 7 bases, with 20 bases between. The CDR3 protein is CASTPWGQGKQPQHF. The CDR3 DNA follows: TGTGCCAGCACCCCTTGGGGGCAGGGAAAACAGCCCCAGCATTTT.

CDR3: CASSQGDRTYGYTF. In DNA form, the CDR3 reads TGCGCCAGCAGCCAAGGTGACAGGACCTATGGCTACACCTTC. V gene TRBV4-1 combines with J gene TRBJ1-2; TRBD1 might be the D (6 bases). The V gene's germline CDR1 is MGHRA and CDR2 YSYEKL. This CDR3 has 14 residues. V was cut by 1 base and J by 4 bases, with 10 bases left in between.

The V gene is TRBV19, the J gene TRBJ1-6, with TRBD1 as a possible D gene (6 bases). The CDR3 extends over 15 amino acids. CDR1 LNHDA and CDR2 SQIVND come from the germline V gene (reference sequence). Trimming removed 6 bases at V and 1 base at J, with 10 bases between. The CDR3 loop is CASRTTGSYNSPLHF. In nucleotides, the CDR3 is TGTGCCAGTAGGACCACAGGGTCCTATAATTCACCCCTCCACTTT.

The CDR3 coding sequence is TGTGCCAGCAGTGACGGGACTAGCGGCCTCTACGAGCAGTACTTC. Translated, it gives CASSDGTSGLYEQYF. The genes are TRBV2 and TRBJ2-7; TRBD2 agrees at 11 bases. This CDR3 has 15 residues. From germline, CDR1 is SNHLY and CDR2 FYNNEI. With V trimmed by 3 bases and J by 3 bases, 4 bases remained unmatched.

The chain is built from TRBV6-5 and TRBJ1-5; TRBD1 agrees at 8 bases. V was clipped by 4 bases and J by 3 bases; unmatched bases: 5. The CDR3 contains 15 residues. Germline-derived CDR1 and CDR2 are MNHEY and SVGAGI. The CDR3 coding sequence is TGTGCCAGCAGTTTGACAGGGGCCATCAATCAGCCCCAGCATTTT. Translation gives CASSLTGAINQPQHF.

The V gene is TRBV7-2, the J gene TRBJ1-2; D perhaps matches TRBD1 (6 bases). The germline gives CDR1 SGHTA, CDR2 FQGNSA. Deletions cut 4 bases from V and 6 bases from J, with 18 bases between. The CDR3 is 15 residues long. CDR3 sequence reads: CASSSPGGGVHGYTF. As DNA, the CDR3 is TGTGCCAGCAGCTCCCCCGGGGGGGGCGTTCATGGCTACACCTTC.

The count of this clone is one. This chain uses TRBV9 with TRBJ2-1, with 9 nucleotides matching TRBD2. Unmatched junction bases numbered 8, after V lost 3 bases and J lost 1 base. This CDR3 has 17 residues. Germline CDR1 is SGDLS and CDR2 is YYNGEE. The CDR3 region has the DNA TGTGCCAGCAGCGACCTTTCAGCGGGAGGATCCTACAATGAGCAGTTCTTC. This codes for CASSDLSAGGSYNEQFF.